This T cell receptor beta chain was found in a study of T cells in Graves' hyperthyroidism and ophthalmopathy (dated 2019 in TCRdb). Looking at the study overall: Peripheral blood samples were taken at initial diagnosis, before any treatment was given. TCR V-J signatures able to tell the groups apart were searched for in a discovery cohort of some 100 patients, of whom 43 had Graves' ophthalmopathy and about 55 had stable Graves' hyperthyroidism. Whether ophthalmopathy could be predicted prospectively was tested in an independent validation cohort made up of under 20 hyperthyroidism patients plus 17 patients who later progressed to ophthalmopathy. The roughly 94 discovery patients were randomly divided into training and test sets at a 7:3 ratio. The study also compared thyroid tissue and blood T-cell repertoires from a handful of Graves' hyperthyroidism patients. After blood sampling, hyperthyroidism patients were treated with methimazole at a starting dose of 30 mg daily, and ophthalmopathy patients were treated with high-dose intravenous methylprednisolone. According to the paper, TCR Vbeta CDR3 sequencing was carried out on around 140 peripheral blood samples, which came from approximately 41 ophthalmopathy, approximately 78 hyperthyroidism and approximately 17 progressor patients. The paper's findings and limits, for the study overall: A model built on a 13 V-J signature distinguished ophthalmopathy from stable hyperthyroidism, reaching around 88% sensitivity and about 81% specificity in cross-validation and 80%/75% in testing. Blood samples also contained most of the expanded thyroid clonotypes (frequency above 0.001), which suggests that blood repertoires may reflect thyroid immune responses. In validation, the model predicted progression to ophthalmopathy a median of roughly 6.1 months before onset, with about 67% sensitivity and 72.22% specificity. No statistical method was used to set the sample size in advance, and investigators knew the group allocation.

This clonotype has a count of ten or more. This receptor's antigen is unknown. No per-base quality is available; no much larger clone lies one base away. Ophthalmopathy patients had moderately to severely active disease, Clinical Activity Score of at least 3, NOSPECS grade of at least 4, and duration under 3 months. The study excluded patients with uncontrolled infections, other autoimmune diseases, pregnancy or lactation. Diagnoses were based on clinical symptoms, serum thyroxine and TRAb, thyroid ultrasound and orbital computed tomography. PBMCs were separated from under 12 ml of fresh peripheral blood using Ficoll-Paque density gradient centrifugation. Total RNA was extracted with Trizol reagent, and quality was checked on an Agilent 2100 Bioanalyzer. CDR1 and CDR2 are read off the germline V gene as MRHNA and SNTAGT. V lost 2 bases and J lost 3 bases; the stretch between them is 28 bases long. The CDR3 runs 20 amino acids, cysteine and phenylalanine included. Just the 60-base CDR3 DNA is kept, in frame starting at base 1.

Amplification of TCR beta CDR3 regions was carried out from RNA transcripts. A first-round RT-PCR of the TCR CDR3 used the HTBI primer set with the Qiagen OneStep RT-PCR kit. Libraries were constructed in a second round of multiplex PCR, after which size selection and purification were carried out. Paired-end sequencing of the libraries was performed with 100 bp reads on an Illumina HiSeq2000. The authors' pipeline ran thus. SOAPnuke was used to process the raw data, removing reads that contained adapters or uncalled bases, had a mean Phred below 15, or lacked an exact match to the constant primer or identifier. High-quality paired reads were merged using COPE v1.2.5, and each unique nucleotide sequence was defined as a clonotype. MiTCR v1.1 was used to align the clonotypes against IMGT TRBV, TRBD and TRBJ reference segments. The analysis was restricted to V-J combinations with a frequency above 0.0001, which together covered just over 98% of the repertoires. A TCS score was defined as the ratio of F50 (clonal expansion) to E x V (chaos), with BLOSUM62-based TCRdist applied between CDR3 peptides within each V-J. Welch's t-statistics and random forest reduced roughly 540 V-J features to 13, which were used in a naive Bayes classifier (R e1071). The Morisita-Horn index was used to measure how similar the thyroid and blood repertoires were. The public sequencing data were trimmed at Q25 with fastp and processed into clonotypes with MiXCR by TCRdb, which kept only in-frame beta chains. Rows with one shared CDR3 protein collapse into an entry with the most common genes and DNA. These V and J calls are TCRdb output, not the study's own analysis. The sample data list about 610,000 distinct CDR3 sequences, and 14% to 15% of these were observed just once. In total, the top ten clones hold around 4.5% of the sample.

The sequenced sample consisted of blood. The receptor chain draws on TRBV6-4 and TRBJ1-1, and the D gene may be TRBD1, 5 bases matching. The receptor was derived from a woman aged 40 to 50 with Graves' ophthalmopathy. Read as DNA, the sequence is TGTGCCAGCAGTGACCGGGCCTCCGGGCCCAGGGAGGCCAGGGACACTGAAGCTTTCTTT. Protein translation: CASSDRASGPREARDTEAFF.